This T cell receptor beta chain was sequenced for a study of T cell changes during pregnancy in multiple sclerosis. Only in-frame clones appear in the TCRdb table, and some are missing; sequencing was by immunoSEQ multiplex PCR. Of some 81,000 clones listed, roughly 90% are singletons. This clone appeared once. Germline values: CDR1 MNHEY, CDR2 SVGAGI. The CDR3 is 14 amino acids. Germline trimming cut 0 bases from V and 8 bases from J; bases unmatched to any gene: 3. The chain couples TRBV6-5 to TRBJ2-4; 8 bases map to TRBD1. This TCR derives from a female donor with multiple sclerosis, enrolled in a pregnancy study. The sequencing here drew on peripheral blood, taken before pregnancy. The CDR3 here is CASSYSRGQDIQYF. CDR3 in DNA: TGTGCCAGCAGTTACTCCAGGGGGCAAGACATTCAGTACTTC.